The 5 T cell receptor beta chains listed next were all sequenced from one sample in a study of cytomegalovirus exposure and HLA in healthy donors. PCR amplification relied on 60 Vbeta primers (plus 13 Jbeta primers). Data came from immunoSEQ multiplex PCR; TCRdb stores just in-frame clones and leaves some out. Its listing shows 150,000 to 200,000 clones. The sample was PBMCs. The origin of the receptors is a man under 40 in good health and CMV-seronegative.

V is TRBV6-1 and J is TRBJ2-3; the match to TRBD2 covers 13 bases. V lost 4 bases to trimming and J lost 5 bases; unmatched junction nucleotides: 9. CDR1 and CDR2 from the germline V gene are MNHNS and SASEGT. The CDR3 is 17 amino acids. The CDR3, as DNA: TGTGCCAGCAGTGTAACTAGCGGGGGGGCCTTCGGAGATACGCAGTATTTT. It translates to CASSVTSGGAFGDTQYF.

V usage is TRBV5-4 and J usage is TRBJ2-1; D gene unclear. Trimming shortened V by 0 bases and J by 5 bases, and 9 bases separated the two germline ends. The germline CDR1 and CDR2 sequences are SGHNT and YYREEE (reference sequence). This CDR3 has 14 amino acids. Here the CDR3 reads CASSLVGHHNEQFF. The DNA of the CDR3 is TGTGCCAGCAGCTTGGTGGGCCACCACAATGAGCAGTTCTTC.

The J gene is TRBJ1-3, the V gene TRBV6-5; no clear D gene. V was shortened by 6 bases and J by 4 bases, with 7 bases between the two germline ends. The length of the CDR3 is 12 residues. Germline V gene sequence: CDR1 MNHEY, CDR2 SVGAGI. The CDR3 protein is CASREVGNTIYF. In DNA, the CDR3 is TGTGCCAGCAGGGAGGTAGGAAACACCATATATTTT.

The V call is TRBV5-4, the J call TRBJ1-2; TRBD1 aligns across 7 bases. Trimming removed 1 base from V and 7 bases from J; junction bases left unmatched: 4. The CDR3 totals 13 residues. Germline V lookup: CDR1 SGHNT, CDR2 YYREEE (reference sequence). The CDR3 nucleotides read TGTGCCAGCAGCTTGTTGGCAGGGGGTGGCTACACCTTC. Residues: CASSLLAGGGYTF.

CDR3 coding DNA: TGTGCCAGCAGCCCCGACTCGGGAGGTTCCTACGAGCAGTACTTC. Amino acid sequence: CASSPDSGGSYEQYF. The rearrangement joins TRBV14 to TRBJ2-7; 7 bases are a match to TRBD2. The germline gives CDR1 SGHDN, CDR2 FVKESK. This CDR3 region has 15 residues. Unmatched junction bases numbered 7, after V lost 4 bases and J lost 1 base.